This T cell receptor (beta chain) was obtained from a study of T cell changes during pregnancy in multiple sclerosis (dated by TCRdb to between 2019 and 2020). As for the study more broadly: In women with multiple sclerosis, the researchers looked at how the T cell repertoire shifted as pregnancy progressed.

Measured from the cysteine to the phenylalanine, the CDR3 is 17 residues long. Only the CDR3 DNA stays, 51 bases, in frame from base 1. V is shortened by 2 bases, J by 9 bases, and the region joining them spans 23 bases. From the germline V gene, CDR1 is SNHLY and CDR2 is FYNNEI. About this clone itself: Its specific antigen is unknown. Per-nucleotide qualities are absent, and no much larger clonotype sits a single base away.

Libraries were prepared through the immunoSEQ multiplex PCR assay. TCRdb retrieved this table from immuneACCESS and kept in-frame rearrangements only. Not all clones are present; in checked studies, unresolved V genes account for under half, and no reason is known for the remainder. This sample comprises 40,000 to 45,000 clones, around 94% of them detected only once. The ten largest clones add up to about 1.7% of the sample. Recombination connected TRBV2 to TRBJ1-3; TRBD1 is a possible D gene, resting on 6 matching bases. This sequence was found in a female donor with multiple sclerosis, enrolled in a pregnancy study. The starting material was peripheral blood, obtained in the third trimester of pregnancy. The CDR3 region has the sequence CASSERVDRSLWGTIYF. Read as DNA, the sequence is TGTGCCAGCAGTGAACGTGTCGACAGGTCGCTCTGGGGCACCATATATTTT.